The 8 T cell receptor beta chains below come from one sample, sequenced in a study of blood T cell repertoires in COVID-19. The table came from immunoSEQ multiplex PCR; TCRdb's copy has only in-frame clones and leaves some out. The sample contains 300,000 to 400,000 clones, approximately 90% of which appear only once. The material sequenced was peripheral blood. The receptor set was obtained from a man aged 30-40 years with COVID-19, enrolled during active disease.

The rearrangement joins TRBV18 to TRBJ2-3; the D gene is possibly TRBD1 (5 bases). The germline V gene encodes CDR1 KGHSH and CDR2 LQKENI. V dropped 1 base and J dropped 3 bases, with 14 bases sitting between them. This CDR3 spans 16 amino acids. In nucleotides, the CDR3 is TGTGCCAGCTCACCACTTTGGAGACAGCTTACAGATACGCAGTATTTT. Encoded protein: CASSPLWRQLTDTQYF.

The chain is built from TRBV6-5 and TRBJ2-1, with D possibly matching TRBD2 (7 bases). CDR1 is MNHEY, CDR2 SVGAGI, per germline. V lost 11 bases and J 0 bases, leaving 14 bases between the germline ends. The length of the CDR3 is 14 residues. The CDR3 spells CAGKGGASYNEQFF. The CDR3, as DNA: TGTGCCGGTAAGGGGGGGGCCTCCTACAATGAGCAGTTCTTC.

The CDR3 DNA is TGCGCCAGCAGCTACGGGTGGCGGGAGGATGAGCAGTACTTC. Protein: CASSYGWREDEQYF. The chain recombines TRBV5-1 with TRBJ2-7; 8 nucleotides align to TRBD2. V shed 3 bases, J shed 7 bases, and the junction held 9 bases outside the gene matches. Germline CDR1 reads SGHRS; CDR2 reads YFSETQ. The CDR3 extends over 14 amino acids.

The rearrangement joins TRBV9 to TRBJ1-2; 8 bases agree with TRBD1. Germline assignment: CDR1 SGDLS and CDR2 YYNGEE. The CDR3 totals 16 residues. J lost 3 bases, V lost 0 bases, and 7 bases had no gene match. In DNA, the CDR3 is TGTGCCAGCAGCGTAGGATCTGGACAGGGCCACTATGGCTACACCTTC. It yields the protein CASSVGSGQGHYGYTF.

This clone was counted between two and nine times. Distinct nucleotide sequences in the sample also encode this CDR3. This chain connects TRBV4-3 to TRBJ2-7; weak D call: TRBD1 (6 bases). The V gene lost 2 bases and the J gene lost 0 bases, with 11 bases spanning the gap. The CDR3 is 15 residues long. The germline V gene encodes CDR1 LGHNA and CDR2 YSLEER. The CDR3 here is CASSQLRDTSYEQYF. The CDR3 coding sequence is TGCGCCAGCAGCCAACTCCGGGACACCTCCTACGAGCAGTACTTC.

The chain uses TRBV5-4 and TRBJ2-3, with TRBD1 matching over 12 bases. CDR3 length: 15 amino acids. J gave up 14 bases and V 3 bases, and 13 bases lay outside the gene matches. The germline V gene encodes CDR1 SGHNT and CDR2 YYREEE (reference sequence). As DNA, the CDR3 is TGTGCCAGCAGCTCGCCTTGGGGGACAGGGGGCCTTTGGTATTTT. Residues: CASSSPWGTGGLWYF.

The rearrangement links TRBV16 to TRBJ2-7; D gene uncertain. V lost 2 bases, J lost 1 base, and 6 bases lay in between. Germline CDR1 is KGHSY and CDR2 is FQNENV. The CDR3 has 13 amino acids. CDR3 coding DNA: TGTGCCAGCAGCCAACTTATATCCTACGAGCAGTACTTC. It specifies CASSQLISYEQYF.

This clone was seen only once. The chain recombines TRBV25-1 with TRBJ2-7; 9 bases are shared with TRBD1. V gave up 6 bases and J gave up 0 bases; unmatched junction bases: 0. Germline assignment: CDR1 MGHDK and CDR2 SYGVNS. The CDR3 length is 13 residues. The DNA of the CDR3 is TGTGCCAGCAGGGGACAGGGCTCCTACGAGCAGTACTTC. It codes for CASRGQGSYEQYF.